A selection of T cell receptor beta chains follows, all from one sample in a study of CD8+CD57+ T cells in acquired aplastic anemia. Using its own MiXCR run on the reads, TCRdb lists one record per CDR3 protein. The repertoire consists of roughly 150,000 distinct CDR3 sequences, with around 45% occurring once and the leading ten covering over 0.95%. Sequenced: sorted CD4+, CD8+, or CD8+CD57+ T cells (not recorded which) from PBMCs. The receptors stem from a human donor in good health. CDR3s include the opening cysteine and the closing phenylalanine or tryptophan. Each record gives: clone size, D gene, V gene, J gene, CDR3 DNA, CDR3 protein. The D gene is left open where the match is weak. Not all rows give a size; the values are once, few, many and, for expanded clones, a class.

clone_size: many; d_call: TRBD1; v_call: TRBV20-1; j_call: TRBJ1-5; cdr3_nt: TGCAGTGCTAGATCCTCCAGCCAAGGAAAGGGACAGGGAACCTTCAATCAGCCCCAGCATTTT; cdr3_aa: CSARSSSQGKGQGTFNQPQHF
clone_size: -; d_call: -; v_call: TRBV7-9; j_call: TRBJ1-4; cdr3_nt: TGTGTCAGCAGCCTGACGGGGGGCAATGAAAAACTGTTTTTT; cdr3_aa: CVSSLTGGNEKLFF
clone_size: -; d_call: -; v_call: TRBV2; j_call: TRBJ2-3; cdr3_nt: TGTGCCAGCAATCCTGGACCAGTGGCAGGTACGCAGTATTTT; cdr3_aa: CASNPGPVAGTQYF
clone_size: many; d_call: -; v_call: TRBV7-2; j_call: TRBJ1-6; cdr3_nt: TGTGCCAGCAGCCCTCAGGGTATCCCTCAGTACTCACCCCTCCACTTT; cdr3_aa: CASSPQGIPQYSPLHF
clone_size: many; d_call: -; v_call: TRBV5-1; j_call: TRBJ2-7; cdr3_nt: TGCGCCGGCGTAACAAAAGGGAATCCTTGTTCTTACGAGCAGTACTTC; cdr3_aa: CAGVTKGNPCSYEQYF
clone_size: once; d_call: -; v_call: TRBV7-9; j_call: TRBJ2-7; cdr3_nt: TGTGCCAGCAGCTGGGACAACACCTACGAGCAGTACTTC; cdr3_aa: CASSWDNTYEQYF
clone_size: -; d_call: TRBD1; v_call: TRBV4-2; j_call: TRBJ2-6; cdr3_nt: TGTGCCAGCAGCCAACGCAGGACAGGGGGCGCTGGGGCCAACGTCCTGACTTTC; cdr3_aa: CASSQRRTGGAGANVLTF
clone_size: many; d_call: TRBD1; v_call: TRBV6-5; j_call: TRBJ2-7; cdr3_nt: TGTGCCAGCAGCTACTTGGGACAGGGGGGCGAGCAGTACTTC; cdr3_aa: CASSYLGQGGEQYF
clone_size: -; d_call: -; v_call: TRBV28; j_call: TRBJ2-6; cdr3_nt: TGTGCCAGCAGTCTCGGGGGCAGGCAAAACTCTGGGGCCAACGTCCTGACTTTC; cdr3_aa: CASSLGGRQNSGANVLTF
clone_size: few; d_call: -; v_call: TRBV20-1; j_call: TRBJ2-7; cdr3_nt: TGCAGTGCTAGAGATTTGGTGCGGGGTAACTCCTACGAGCAGTACTTC; cdr3_aa: CSARDLVRGNSYEQYF
clone_size: few; d_call: TRBD1; v_call: TRBV2; j_call: TRBJ2-7; cdr3_nt: TGTGCCAGCAGCCCCGTGGGGACAGGGTCCTACGAGCAGTACTTC; cdr3_aa: CASSPVGTGSYEQYF
clone_size: many; d_call: TRBD1; v_call: TRBV28; j_call: TRBJ1-2; cdr3_nt: TGTGCCAGCAGTTTTGGGACCGTCCAGGGGGTCTATGGCTACACCTTC; cdr3_aa: CASSFGTVQGVYGYTF
clone_size: few; d_call: TRBD1; v_call: TRBV12-5; j_call: TRBJ2-2; cdr3_nt: TGTGCTAGTGGTTTGGTACTGACAGGGTCTGGGACCGGGGAGCTGTTTTTT; cdr3_aa: CASGLVLTGSGTGELFF
clone_size: -; d_call: -; v_call: TRBV29-1; j_call: TRBJ1-3; cdr3_nt: TGCAGCGTTGAGGAGGGAAACACCATATATTTT; cdr3_aa: CSVEEGNTIYF
clone_size: -; d_call: -; v_call: TRBV2; j_call: TRBJ2-5; cdr3_nt: TGTGCCAGCAGTGACAGGGGGACTAACCAAGAGACCCAGTACTTC; cdr3_aa: CASSDRGTNQETQYF
clone_size: -; d_call: -; v_call: TRBV10-3; j_call: TRBJ1-4; cdr3_nt: TGTGCCAGCAGCCCCACGGGACGTGAACTGTTTTTT; cdr3_aa: CASSPTGRELFF